This entry features one TCR beta chain sequence. In the source study's methods: How many nucleated cells were present was estimated from reference gene primer amplification. Measured with immunoSEQ multiplex PCR; TCRdb has only the in-frame clones, and not every one. V and J calls and clone size follow that table, whereas D and trimming were derived from the DNA. The data show about 44,000 clones, roughly 87% seen once. This sample was taken from a study of blood T cell repertoires in COVID-19. Study-level information: Acute-phase and convalescent COVID-19 samples originated in the United States, Italy and Spain. PBMCs, B-cell-depleted T cells, or T cells provided the cDNA or gDNA that made up the material.

This sequence originates from a woman aged 80 or over in a cohort sampled during active or convalescent COVID-19. The sample taken for sequencing was peripheral blood.

In DNA form, the CDR3 reads TGTGCCAGCAGCTTAGCTGGGACAGGACGAACAAACTATGGCTACACCTTC. It is translated as CASSLAGTGRTNYGYTF. The chain uses TRBV7-9 and TRBJ1-2; 8 nucleotides line up with TRBD1. Germline CDR1 reads SEHNR; CDR2 reads FQNEAQ (reference sequence). Trimming cost V 0 bases and J 2 bases; bases outside gene matches: 8. The CDR3 extends over 17 amino acids.